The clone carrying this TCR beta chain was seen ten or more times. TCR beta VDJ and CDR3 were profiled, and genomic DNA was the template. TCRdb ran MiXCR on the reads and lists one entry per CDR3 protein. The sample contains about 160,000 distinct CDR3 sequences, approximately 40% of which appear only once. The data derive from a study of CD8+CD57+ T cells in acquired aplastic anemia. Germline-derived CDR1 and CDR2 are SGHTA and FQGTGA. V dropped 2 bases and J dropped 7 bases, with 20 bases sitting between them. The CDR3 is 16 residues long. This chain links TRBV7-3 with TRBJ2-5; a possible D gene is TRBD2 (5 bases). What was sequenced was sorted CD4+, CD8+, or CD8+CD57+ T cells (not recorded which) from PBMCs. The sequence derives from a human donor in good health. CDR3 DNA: TGTGCCAGCAGCTTATTGGCACGAGGGTCTGGAGGGACCCAGTACTTC. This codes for CASSLLARGSGGTQYF.